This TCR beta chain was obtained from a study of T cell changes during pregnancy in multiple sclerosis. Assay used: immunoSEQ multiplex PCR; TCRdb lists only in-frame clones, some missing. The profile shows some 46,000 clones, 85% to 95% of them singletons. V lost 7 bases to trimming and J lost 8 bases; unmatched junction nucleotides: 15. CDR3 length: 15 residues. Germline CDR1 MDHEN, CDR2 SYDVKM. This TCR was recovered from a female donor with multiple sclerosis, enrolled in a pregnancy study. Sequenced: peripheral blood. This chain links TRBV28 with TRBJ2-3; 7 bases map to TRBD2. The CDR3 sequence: CASTLAELARATQYF. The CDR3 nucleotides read TGTGCCAGCACTCTAGCGGAGCTAGCGCGTGCTACGCAGTATTTT. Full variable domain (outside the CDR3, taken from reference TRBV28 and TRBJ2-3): DVKVTQSSRYLVKRTGEKVFLECVQDMDHENMFWYRQDPGLGLRLIYFSYDVKMKEKGDIPEGYSVSREKKERFSLILESASTNQTSMYLCASTLAELARATQYFGPGTRLTVL.